This T cell receptor (beta chain) came from a study of monozygotic twins with inflammatory bowel disease. Study-wide results and limits: With others, IBD patients shared fewer clonotypes than healthy twins did, especially with disease activity. Patients got different immunosuppressive treatments, which may have made their repertoires more variable.

Germline V gene sequence: CDR1 PRHDT, CDR2 FYEKMQ (reference sequence). The CDR3 is 11 amino acids. The cDNA of both the TCRalpha and TCRbeta chains was subjected to two nested PCRs of about 17 and 10 cycles. From the 5' RACE reads, TCRdb lists one entry per CDR3 protein and no DNA. This table holds around 450,000 distinct CDR3 sequences. About this clonotype itself: Its specificity is not known.

The TCR sequence derives from a human donor with ulcerative colitis or Crohn's disease, or a healthy co-twin of an affected twin (not recorded which). The V gene is TRBV13, the J gene TRBJ2-1. The sample consisted of blood. CDR3 sequence: CASSLNDEQFF.